This TCR beta chain originates from a study of cytomegalovirus exposure and HLA in healthy donors. Regarding the study as a whole: Among the CMV-associated chains, three were confirmed in vitro as specific for CMV antigens. For most TCR beta V segments, an earlier analysis put the productive rate at about 87% or about 30% of the time.

Use of 60 Vbeta and 13 Jbeta primers characterized the PCR. The method was immunoSEQ multiplex PCR; TCRdb's version includes in-frame clones alone and lacks a portion of them. The table shows about 150,000 clones, with roughly 70% occurring only once. The CDR3 covers 14 residues. Trimming stripped 6 bases from V and 3 bases from J, with 14 bases between. Germline V gene data show CDR1 as SNHLY and CDR2 as FYNNEI. A note on this clone: The antigen is unknown.

Material: PBMCs. The J gene is TRBJ1-1, the V gene TRBV2; the D is unclear. This TCR was recovered from a man aged 25 to 40 in good health and CMV-seropositive. The CDR3 sequence: CASSSDPGHTEAFF. The CDR3 region has the DNA TGTGCCAGCAGCTCAGATCCTGGGCACACTGAAGCTTTCTTT.